This T cell receptor beta chain was captured in a study of blood T cell repertoires in COVID-19. Turning to the study itself: T cells, B-cell-depleted T cells, or PBMCs provided the cDNA or gDNA that served as material.

With 3 bases removed from V and 7 bases from J, the gap between germline ends came to 7 bases. The CDR3 loop spans 12 amino acids. Germline values: CDR1 SGHDT, CDR2 YYEEEE. Original processing notes: Reference gene primer amplification in the assay estimated nucleated cell counts. Libraries were prepared by immunoSEQ multiplex PCR; TCRdb keeps only in-frame clonotypes and omits some of them. That table is the source of V, J and clone size, and D and trimming were worked out from the DNA. Of under 45,000 clones in the sample, 86% were seen once. This TCR came from a man aged 40-50 years with active COVID-19. The chain links TRBV5-6 to TRBJ1-4; D is ambiguous. The specimen sequenced was peripheral blood. The CDR3 region is CASSSTGEKLFF. The CDR3 nucleotides read TGTGCCAGCAGCTCGACTGGTGAAAAACTGTTTTTT.